This TCR beta chain is from a study of blood T cells in healthy people across ages. With 7 bases clipped from V and 10 bases from J, the junction kept 10 bases outside the gene matches. The CDR3 runs 13 residues. Germline loops: CDR1 DFQATT, CDR2 SNEGSKA (reference sequence). A second PCR of roughly 7 to 11 cycles used a sample-barcoded 5' primer and a J-beta primer mix. TCRdb redid the calling of the 5' RACE reads with MiXCR, one entry per CDR3 protein. The top ten hold about 20% of the sample, which has hundreds of thousands of distinct CDR3 sequences, 58% seen once. The sequence came from a young man in good health. The rearrangement uses TRBV20-1 and TRBJ1-6, with 7 bases that match TRBD1. Material for sequencing was blood. The CDR3 DNA reads TGCAGTGTGACGGGACACAGGGGATCACCCCTCCACTTT. As protein: CSVTGHRGSPLHF.